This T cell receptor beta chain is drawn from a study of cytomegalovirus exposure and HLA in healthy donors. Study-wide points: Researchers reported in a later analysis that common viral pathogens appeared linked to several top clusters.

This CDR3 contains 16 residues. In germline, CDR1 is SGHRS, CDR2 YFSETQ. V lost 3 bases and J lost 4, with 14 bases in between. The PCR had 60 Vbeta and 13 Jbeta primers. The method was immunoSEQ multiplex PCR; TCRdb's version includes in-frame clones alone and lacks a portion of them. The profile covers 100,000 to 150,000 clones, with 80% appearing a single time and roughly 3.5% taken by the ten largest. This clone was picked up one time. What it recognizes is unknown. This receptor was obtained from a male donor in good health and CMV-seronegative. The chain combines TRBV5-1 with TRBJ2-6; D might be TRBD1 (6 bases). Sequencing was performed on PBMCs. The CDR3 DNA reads TGCGCCAGCAGCTCATACACAGGGTTCGGGGCCAACGTCCTGACTTTC. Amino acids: CASSSYTGFGANVLTF.